Shown below are 11 T cell receptor beta chains from a single sample sequenced in a study of STAT5B mutations in CD4+ large granular lymphocyte leukemia. The assay was immunoSEQ multiplex PCR, and TCRdb's table has in-frame clones only and misses some. The table lists around 24,000 clones, approximately 79% of them singletons. Material: CD4+ T cells from blood buffy coats. The source of these receptors is a human donor in good health.

This chain connects TRBV7-9 to TRBJ2-7; weak D call: TRBD2 (5 bases). Germline values: CDR1 SEHNR, CDR2 FQNEAQ (reference sequence). The CDR3 covers 13 residues. Trimming took off 1 base at V and 6 bases at J, with 10 bases between the two ends. In DNA form, the CDR3 reads TGTGCCAGCAGCTTAGACTTAGCGTTCGAGCAGTACTTC. This codes for CASSLDLAFEQYF.

The chain joins TRBV5-1 to TRBJ2-2, with TRBD2 matching over 7 bases. V was pared by 6 bases and J by 2 bases, with 10 bases of the junction left unmatched. Germline V gene lookup returns CDR1 SGHRS and CDR2 YFSETQ. CDR3 length: 16 residues. The CDR3 reads CASNRGGHLNTGELFF. CDR3 in DNA: TGCGCCAGCAACCGGGGAGGGCACCTTAACACCGGGGAGCTGTTTTTT.

The rearrangement links TRBV6-4 to TRBJ1-2, with 7 bases lining up with TRBD1. Trimming removed 3 bases from V and 4 bases from J; junction bases left unmatched: 8. Germline values: CDR1 MRHNA, CDR2 SNTAGT. The CDR3 extends over 15 amino acids. In nucleotides, the CDR3 is TGTGCCAGCAGTGATCAGGGGGGGGCTCTCTATGGCTACACCTTC. Amino acid sequence: CASSDQGGALYGYTF.

Here the CDR3 DNA reads TGTGCCAGCAGCCCCGGGACAGTGCACAATGAAAAACTGTTTTTT. Its translation is CASSPGTVHNEKLFF. V usage is TRBV7-2 and J usage is TRBJ1-4, with TRBD1 matching over 7 bases. CDR3 length: 15 residues. Germline values: CDR1 SGHTA, CDR2 FQGNSA. The J segment lost 5 bases and the V segment lost 5 bases, leaving 8 bases of the junction unmatched.

In its sample, this clone was seen a few times. This rearrangement joins TRBV4-1 to TRBJ1-2; D call uncertain. This CDR3 contains 13 residues. Trimming removed 1 base from V and 4 bases from J, with 7 bases in between. The germline CDR1 and CDR2 sequences are MGHRA and YSYEKL. The CDR3 sequence: CASSQVGSYGYTF. The CDR3 DNA reads as TGCGCCAGCAGCCAAGTCGGCTCCTATGGCTACACCTTC.

The V and J genes are TRBV15 and TRBJ1-2; 8 bases are a match to TRBD1. V dropped 1 base and J dropped 8; count of bases not matched to a gene: 9. Germline loops: CDR1 LNHNV, CDR2 YYDKDF (reference sequence). The CDR3 contains 15 residues. CDR3 protein: CATSRASGTGDGYTF. The DNA of the CDR3 is TGTGCCACCAGCAGAGCATCCGGGACAGGTGACGGCTACACCTTC.

This chain links TRBV4-1 with TRBJ2-7; possibly TRBD1 for D (6 bases). CDR3 length: 14 residues. V was cut by 4 bases and J by 6 bases, with 16 bases left in between. The germline CDR1 and CDR2 sequences are MGHRA and YSYEKL. The CDR3 spells CASSLLGIGGEQYF. In nucleotides, the CDR3 is TGCGCCAGCAGCCTCCTCGGGATAGGGGGCGAGCAGTACTTC.

A few counts support this clone. The chain links TRBV18 to TRBJ1-1, with TRBD1 identical over 11 bases. CDR1 is KGHSH and CDR2 is LQKENI in the germline V gene. The CDR3 has 14 residues. The trim removed 3 bases at V and 4 bases at J, leaving 1 base unmatched. For the CDR3, the DNA is TGTGCCAGCTCACCGGGACAGGGGGGCACTGAAGCTTTCTTT. Amino acids: CASSPGQGGTEAFF. The variable domain in full, completed from reference TRBV18 and TRBJ1-1, reads NAGVMQNPRHLVRRRGQEARLRCSPMKGHSHVYWYRQLPEEGLKFMVYLQKENIIDESGMPKERFSAEFPKEGPSILRIQQVVRGDSAAYFCASSPGQGGTEAFFGQGTRLTVV.

V is TRBV27 and J is TRBJ1-1, with D possibly matching TRBD1 (5 bases). The germline V and J ends were trimmed by 10 bases and 1 base, with 16 bases remaining between them. This CDR3 region has 14 residues. CDR1 MNHEY and CDR2 SMNVEV come from the germline V gene (reference sequence). The CDR3 region is CATLSGAWNTEAFF. The CDR3 DNA reads as TGTGCCACCCTTAGCGGGGCGTGGAACACTGAAGCTTTCTTT.

The gene calls are TRBV6-1 and TRBJ1-2; D is unresolved. Germline values: CDR1 MNHNS, CDR2 SASEGT. This CDR3 is 12 amino acids long. Trimming took off 8 bases at V and 2 bases at J, with 9 bases between the two ends. The DNA of the CDR3 is TGTGCCAGCTCGGGTCAGAACTATGGCTACACCTTC. It translates to CASSGQNYGYTF.

The gene calls are TRBV7-9 and TRBJ1-1; perhaps TRBD1 as D (5 bases). Germline V gene data show CDR1 as SEHNR and CDR2 as FQNEAQ (reference sequence). With 3 bases removed from V and 4 bases from J, the gap between germline ends came to 9 bases. This CDR3 has 13 amino acids. As DNA, the CDR3 is TGTGCCAGCAGCTTCAGGGAAGGCACTGAAGCTTTCTTT. Its translation: CASSFREGTEAFF.